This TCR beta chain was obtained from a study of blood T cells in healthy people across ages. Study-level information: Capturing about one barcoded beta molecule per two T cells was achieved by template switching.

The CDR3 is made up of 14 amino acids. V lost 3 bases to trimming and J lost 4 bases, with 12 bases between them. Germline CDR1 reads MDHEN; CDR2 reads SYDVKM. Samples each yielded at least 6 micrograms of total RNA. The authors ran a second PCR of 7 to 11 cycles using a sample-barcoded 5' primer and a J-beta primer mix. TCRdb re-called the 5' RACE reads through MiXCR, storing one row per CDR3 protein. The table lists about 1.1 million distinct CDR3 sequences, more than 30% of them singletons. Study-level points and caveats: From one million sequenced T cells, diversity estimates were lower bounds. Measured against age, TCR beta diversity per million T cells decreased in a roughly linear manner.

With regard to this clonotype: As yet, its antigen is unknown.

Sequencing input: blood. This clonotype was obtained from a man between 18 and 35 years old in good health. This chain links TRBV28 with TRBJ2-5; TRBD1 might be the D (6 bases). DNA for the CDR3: TGTGCCAGCAGTTTCTACAGGGCGAGAGAGACCCAGTACTTC. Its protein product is CASSFYRARETQYF.